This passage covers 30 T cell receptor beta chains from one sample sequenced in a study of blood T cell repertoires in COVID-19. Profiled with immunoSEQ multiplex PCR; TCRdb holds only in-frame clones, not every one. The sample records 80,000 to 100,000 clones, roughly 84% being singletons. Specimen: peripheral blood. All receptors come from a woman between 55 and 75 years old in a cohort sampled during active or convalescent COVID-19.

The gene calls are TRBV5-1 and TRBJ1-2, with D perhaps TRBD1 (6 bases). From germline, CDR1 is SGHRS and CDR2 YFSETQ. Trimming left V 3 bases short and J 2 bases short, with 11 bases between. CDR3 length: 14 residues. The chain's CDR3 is CASSYPGTNYGYTF. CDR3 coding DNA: TGCGCCAGCAGCTACCCCGGGACAAACTATGGCTACACCTTC.

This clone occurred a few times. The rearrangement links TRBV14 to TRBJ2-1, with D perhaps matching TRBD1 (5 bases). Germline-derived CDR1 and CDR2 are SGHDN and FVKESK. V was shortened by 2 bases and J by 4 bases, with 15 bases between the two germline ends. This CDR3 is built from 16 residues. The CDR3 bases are TGTGCCAGCAGCCAACGATCAGGGCTCGGGTACAATGAGCAGTTCTTC. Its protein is CASSQRSGLGYNEQFF.

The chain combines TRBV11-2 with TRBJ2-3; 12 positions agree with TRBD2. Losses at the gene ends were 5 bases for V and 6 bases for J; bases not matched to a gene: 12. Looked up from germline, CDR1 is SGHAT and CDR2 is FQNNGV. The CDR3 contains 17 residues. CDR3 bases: TGTGCCAGCAGCCTTGGGACTAGCGGGTCCCTCATGGATACGCAGTATTTT. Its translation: CASSLGTSGSLMDTQYF.

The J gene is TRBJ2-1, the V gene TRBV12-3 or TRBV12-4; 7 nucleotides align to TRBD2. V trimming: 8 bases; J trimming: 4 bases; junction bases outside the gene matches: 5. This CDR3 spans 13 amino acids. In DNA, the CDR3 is TGTGCCAGCGGGACTATCCTATACAATGAGCAGTTCTTC. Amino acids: CASGTILYNEQFF.

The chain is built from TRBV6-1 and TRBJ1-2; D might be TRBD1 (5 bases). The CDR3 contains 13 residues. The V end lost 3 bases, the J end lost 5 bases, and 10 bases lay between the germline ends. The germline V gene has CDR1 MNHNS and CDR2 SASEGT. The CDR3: CASSESRGYGYTF. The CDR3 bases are TGTGCCAGCAGTGAGTCTCGGGGGTATGGCTACACCTTC.

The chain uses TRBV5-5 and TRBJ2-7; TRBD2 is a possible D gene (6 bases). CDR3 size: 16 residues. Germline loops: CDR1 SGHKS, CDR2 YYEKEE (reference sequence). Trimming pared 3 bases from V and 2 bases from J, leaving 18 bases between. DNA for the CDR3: TGTGCCAGCAGCTCCCGAGGGTCGGGGAGGACCTACGAGCAGTACTTC. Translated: CASSSRGSGRTYEQYF.

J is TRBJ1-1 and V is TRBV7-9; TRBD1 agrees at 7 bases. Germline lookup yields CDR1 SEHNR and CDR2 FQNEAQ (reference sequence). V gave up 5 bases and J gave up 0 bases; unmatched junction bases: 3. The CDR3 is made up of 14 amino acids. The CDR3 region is CASSQDRLNTEAFF. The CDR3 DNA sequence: TGTGCCAGCAGCCAGGACAGGCTGAACACTGAAGCTTTCTTT.

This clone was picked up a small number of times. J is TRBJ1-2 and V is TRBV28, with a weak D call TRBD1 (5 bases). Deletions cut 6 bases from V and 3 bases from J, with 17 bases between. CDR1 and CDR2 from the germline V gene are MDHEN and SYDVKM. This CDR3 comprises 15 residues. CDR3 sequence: CASRSQQETYYGYTF. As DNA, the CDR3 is TGTGCCAGCAGATCACAACAGGAGACCTACTATGGCTACACCTTC.

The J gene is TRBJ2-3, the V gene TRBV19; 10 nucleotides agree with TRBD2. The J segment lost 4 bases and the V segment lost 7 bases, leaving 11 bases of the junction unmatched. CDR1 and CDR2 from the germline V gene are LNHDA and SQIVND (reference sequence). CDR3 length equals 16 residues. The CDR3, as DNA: TGTGCCAGTACCTCTTTAGCGGGAGGCCGGCCAGATACGCAGTATTTT. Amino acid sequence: CASTSLAGGRPDTQYF.

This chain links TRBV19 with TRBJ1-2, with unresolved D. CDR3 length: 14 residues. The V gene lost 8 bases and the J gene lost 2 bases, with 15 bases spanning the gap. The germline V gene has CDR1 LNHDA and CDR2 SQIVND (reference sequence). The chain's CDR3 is CASADRQTNYGYTF. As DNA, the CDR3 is TGTGCCAGTGCCGATCGACAAACAAACTATGGCTACACCTTC.

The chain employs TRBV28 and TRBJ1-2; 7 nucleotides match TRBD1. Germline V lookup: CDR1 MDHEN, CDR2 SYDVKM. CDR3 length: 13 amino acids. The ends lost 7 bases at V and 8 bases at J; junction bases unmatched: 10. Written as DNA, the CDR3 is TGTGCCAGCACGCCAGGACAGGAGCAAGGCTACACCTTC. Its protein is CASTPGQEQGYTF.

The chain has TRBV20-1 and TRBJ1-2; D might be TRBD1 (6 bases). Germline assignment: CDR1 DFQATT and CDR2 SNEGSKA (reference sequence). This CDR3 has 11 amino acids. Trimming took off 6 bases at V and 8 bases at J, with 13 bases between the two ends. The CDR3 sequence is CSADRLRGYTF. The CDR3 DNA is TGCAGTGCCGACAGGCTGAGGGGCTACACCTTC.

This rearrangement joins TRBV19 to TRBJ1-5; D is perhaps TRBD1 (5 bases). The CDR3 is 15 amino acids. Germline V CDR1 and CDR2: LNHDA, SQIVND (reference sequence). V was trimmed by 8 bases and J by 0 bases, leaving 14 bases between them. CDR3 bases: TGTGCCAGTGTAGGAGGGGAGGTTAGCAATCAGCCCCAGCATTTT. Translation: CASVGGEVSNQPQHF. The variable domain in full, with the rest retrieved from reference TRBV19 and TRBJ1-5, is DGGITQSPKYLFRKEGQNVTLSCEQNLNHDAMYWYRQDPGQGLRLIYYSQIVNDFQKGDIAEGYSVSREKKESFPLTVTSAQKNPTAFYLCASVGGEVSNQPQHFGDGTRLSIL.

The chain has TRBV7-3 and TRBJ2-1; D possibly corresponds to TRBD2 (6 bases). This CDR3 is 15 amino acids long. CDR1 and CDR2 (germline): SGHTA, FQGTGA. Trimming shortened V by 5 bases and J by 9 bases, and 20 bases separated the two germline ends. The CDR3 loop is CASSPVGGEMGEQFF. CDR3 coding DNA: TGTGCCAGCAGCCCCGTGGGCGGGGAGATGGGTGAGCAGTTCTTC. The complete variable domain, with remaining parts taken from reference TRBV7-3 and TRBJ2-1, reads GAGVSQTPSNKVTEKGKYVELRCDPISGHTALYWYRQSLGQGPEFLIYFQGTGAADDSGLPNDRFFAVRPEGSVSTLKIQRTERGDSAVYLCASSPVGGEMGEQFFGPGTRLTVL.

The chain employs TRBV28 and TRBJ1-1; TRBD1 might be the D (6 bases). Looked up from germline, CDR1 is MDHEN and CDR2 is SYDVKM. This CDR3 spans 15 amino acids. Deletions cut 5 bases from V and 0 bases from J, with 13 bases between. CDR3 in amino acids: CASSLRTALNTEAFF. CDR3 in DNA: TGTGCCAGCAGTCTTAGGACAGCATTGAACACTGAAGCTTTCTTT.

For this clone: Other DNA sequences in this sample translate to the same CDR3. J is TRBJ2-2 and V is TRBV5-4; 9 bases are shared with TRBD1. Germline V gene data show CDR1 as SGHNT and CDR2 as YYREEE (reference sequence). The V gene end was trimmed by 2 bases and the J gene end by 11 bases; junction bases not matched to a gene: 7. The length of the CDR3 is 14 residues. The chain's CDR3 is CASSLTGGSGELFF. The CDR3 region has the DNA TGTGCCAGCAGCTTAACAGGGGGCAGCGGAGAGCTGTTTTTT.

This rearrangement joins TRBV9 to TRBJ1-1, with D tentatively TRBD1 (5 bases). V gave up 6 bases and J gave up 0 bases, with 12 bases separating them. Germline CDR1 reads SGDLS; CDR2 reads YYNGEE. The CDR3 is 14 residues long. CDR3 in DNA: TGTGCCAGCACCGCGACAGACATGAACACTGAAGCTTTCTTT. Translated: CASTATDMNTEAFF.

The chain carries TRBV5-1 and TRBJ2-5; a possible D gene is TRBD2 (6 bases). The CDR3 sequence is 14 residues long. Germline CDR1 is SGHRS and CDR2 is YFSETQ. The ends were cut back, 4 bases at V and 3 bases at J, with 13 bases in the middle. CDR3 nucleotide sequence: TGCGCCAGCAGCCCGGGCGGGACTGAAGAGACCCAGTACTTC. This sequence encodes CASSPGGTEETQYF.

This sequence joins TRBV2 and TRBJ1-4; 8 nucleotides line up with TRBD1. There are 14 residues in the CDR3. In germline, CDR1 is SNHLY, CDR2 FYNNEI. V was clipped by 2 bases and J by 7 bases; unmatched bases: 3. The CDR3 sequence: CASSEQGAGEKLFF. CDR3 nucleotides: TGTGCCAGCAGTGAACAGGGGGCAGGTGAAAAACTGTTTTTT.

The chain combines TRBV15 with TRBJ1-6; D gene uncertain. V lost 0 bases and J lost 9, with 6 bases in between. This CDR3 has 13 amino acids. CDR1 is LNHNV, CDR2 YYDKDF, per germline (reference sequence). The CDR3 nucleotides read TGTGCCACCAGCAGAGATGGGCCTTCACCCCTCCACTTT. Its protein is CATSRDGPSPLHF.

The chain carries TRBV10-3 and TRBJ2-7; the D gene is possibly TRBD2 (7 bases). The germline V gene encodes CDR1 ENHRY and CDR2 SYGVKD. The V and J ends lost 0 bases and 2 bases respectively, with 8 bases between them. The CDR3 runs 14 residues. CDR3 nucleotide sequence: TGTGCCATCAGTGAGTCGGGGGGGCCCTACGAGCAGTACTTC. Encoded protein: CAISESGGPYEQYF.

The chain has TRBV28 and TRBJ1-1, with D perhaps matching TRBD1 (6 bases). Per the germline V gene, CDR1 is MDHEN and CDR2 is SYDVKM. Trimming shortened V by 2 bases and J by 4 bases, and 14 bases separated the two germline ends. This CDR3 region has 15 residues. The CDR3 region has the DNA TGTGCCAGCAGTTTAGCCCTGGGGGCGGGCACTGAAGCTTTCTTT. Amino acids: CASSLALGAGTEAFF.

The CDR3 here is CASSLVQGGQPQHF. The CDR3 nucleotides are TGTGCCAGCAGTTTAGTCCAGGGAGGTCAGCCCCAGCATTTT. The rearrangement links TRBV28 to TRBJ1-5, with D possibly matching TRBD1 (5 bases). The CDR3 length is 14 residues. Trimming removed 2 bases from V and 6 bases from J, with 11 bases in between. The germline V gene encodes CDR1 MDHEN and CDR2 SYDVKM.

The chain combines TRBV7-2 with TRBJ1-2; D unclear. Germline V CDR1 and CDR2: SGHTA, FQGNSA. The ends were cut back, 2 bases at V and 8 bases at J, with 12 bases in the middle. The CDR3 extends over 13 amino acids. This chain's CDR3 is CASSLTPPQGYTF. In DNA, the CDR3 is TGTGCCAGCAGCTTAACTCCCCCACAGGGCTACACCTTC.

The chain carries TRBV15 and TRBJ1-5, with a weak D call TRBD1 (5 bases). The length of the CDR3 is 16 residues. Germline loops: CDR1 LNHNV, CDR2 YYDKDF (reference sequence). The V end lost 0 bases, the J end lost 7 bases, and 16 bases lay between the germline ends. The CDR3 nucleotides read TGTGCCACCAGCAGAGATCAGGGACTCGCGTTGCAGCCCCAGCATTTT. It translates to CATSRDQGLALQPQHF.

The CDR3 here is CASSYRSSSYNEQFF. For the CDR3, the DNA is TGTGCCAGCAGCTACCGATCTAGCTCCTACAATGAGCAGTTCTTC. This chain uses TRBV7-6 with TRBJ2-1, with D unresolved. CDR1 is SGHVS, CDR2 FNYEAQ, per germline. V was trimmed by 4 bases and J by 0 bases, leaving 10 bases between them. This CDR3 has 15 residues.

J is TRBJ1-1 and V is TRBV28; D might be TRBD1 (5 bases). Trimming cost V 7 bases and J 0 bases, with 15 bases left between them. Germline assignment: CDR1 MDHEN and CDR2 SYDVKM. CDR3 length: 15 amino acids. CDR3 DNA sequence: TGTGCCAGCACTCCCGCAGGGAAAATGAACACTGAAGCTTTCTTT. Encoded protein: CASTPAGKMNTEAFF. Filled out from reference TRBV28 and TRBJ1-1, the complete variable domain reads DVKVTQSSRYLVKRTGEKVFLECVQDMDHENMFWYRQDPGLGLRLIYFSYDVKMKEKGDIPEGYSVSREKKERFSLILESASTNQTSMYLCASTPAGKMNTEAFFGQGTRLTVV.

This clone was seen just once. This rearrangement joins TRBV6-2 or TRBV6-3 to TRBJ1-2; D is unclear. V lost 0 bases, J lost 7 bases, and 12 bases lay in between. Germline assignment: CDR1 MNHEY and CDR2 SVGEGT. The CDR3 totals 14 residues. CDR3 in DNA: TGTGCCAGCAGTTACTCGTGGCAGTCGGGTGGCTACACCTTC. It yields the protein CASSYSWQSGGYTF.

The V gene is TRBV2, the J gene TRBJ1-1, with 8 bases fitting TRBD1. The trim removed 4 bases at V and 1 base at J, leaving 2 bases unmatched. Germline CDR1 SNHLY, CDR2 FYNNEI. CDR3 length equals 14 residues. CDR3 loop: CASSAGTGNTEAFF. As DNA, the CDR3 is TGTGCCAGCAGTGCGGGGACAGGGAACACTGAAGCTTTCTTT.

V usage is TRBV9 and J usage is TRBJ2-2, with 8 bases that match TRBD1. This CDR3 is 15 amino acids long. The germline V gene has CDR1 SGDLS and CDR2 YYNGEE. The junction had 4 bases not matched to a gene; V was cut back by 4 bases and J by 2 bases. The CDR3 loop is CASSPSGGNTGELFF. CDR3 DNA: TGTGCCAGCAGCCCGTCAGGGGGCAACACCGGGGAGCTGTTTTTT.